The 14 T cell receptor beta chains reported below all come from one sample, sequenced in a study of cytomegalovirus exposure and HLA in healthy donors. PCR involved 60 Vbeta and 13 Jbeta primers. Only in-frame clones appear in the TCRdb table, and some are missing; sequencing was by immunoSEQ multiplex PCR. Found here are 100,000 to 150,000 clones, about 80% of them singletons; the top ten hold around 1.3%. The specimen was PBMCs. Receptor source: a girl aged 2 to 9 in good health and CMV-seronegative.

This CDR3 reads CASSHDLRAGNEQYF. The CDR3 DNA sequence: TGTGCCAGCAGCCATGACCTTAGAGCGGGCAACGAGCAGTACTTC. This chain connects TRBV11-2 to TRBJ2-7; D is perhaps TRBD2 (6 bases). The V and J ends lost 5 bases and 5 bases respectively, with 19 bases between them. The CDR3 runs to 15 residues. The germline V gene encodes CDR1 SGHAT and CDR2 FQNNGV.

This sequence joins TRBV29-1 and TRBJ1-1; 7 bases match TRBD1. The CDR3 runs to 12 residues. CDR1 and CDR2 from the germline V gene are SQVTM and ANQGSEA. The V and J ends lost 8 bases and 1 base, in that order; junction bases with no gene match: 4. The CDR3 DNA reads TGCAGCCTAAGACAGGGGAACACTGAAGCTTTCTTT. It translates to CSLRQGNTEAFF.

The rearrangement joins TRBV28 to TRBJ2-7; no firm D call. Germline lookup yields CDR1 MDHEN and CDR2 SYDVKM. Trimming pared 3 bases from V and 3 bases from J, leaving 18 bases between. CDR3 length: 16 residues. The CDR3 spells CASSFIRLFPRYEQYF. DNA for the CDR3: TGTGCCAGCAGTTTTATTCGGTTATTCCCCCGCTACGAGCAGTACTTC.

The gene calls are TRBV27 and TRBJ2-7, with 11 bases that match TRBD1. This CDR3 is 15 amino acids long. In germline, CDR1 is MNHEY, CDR2 SMNVEV (reference sequence). The V gene end was trimmed by 6 bases and the J gene end by 0 bases; junction bases not matched to a gene: 4. The CDR3 bases are TGTGCCAGCAGGGCTGGACAGGGGGCCTCCTACGAGCAGTACTTC. As protein: CASRAGQGASYEQYF.

The gene calls are TRBV6-1 and TRBJ2-4, with 7 bases identical to TRBD1. The germline gives CDR1 MNHNS, CDR2 SASEGT. The CDR3 has 14 residues. V shed 6 bases, J shed 5 bases, and the junction held 7 bases outside the gene matches. The CDR3 bases are TGTGCCAGCAGCTCAGACAGGGCGCAAAACATTCAGTACTTC. Translated, it gives CASSSDRAQNIQYF.

This clone appeared a single time. The V call is TRBV30, the J call TRBJ1-3, with a tentative D call TRBD1 (5 bases). The CDR3 length is 13 residues. V gave up 7 bases and J gave up 4 bases, with 14 bases separating them. Germline lookup yields CDR1 GTSNPN and CDR2 SVGIG (reference sequence). The CDR3 loop reads CAYEGVTGNTIYF. DNA of the CDR3: TGTGCCTATGAAGGGGTGACAGGAAACACCATATATTTT.

The genes are TRBV11-1 and TRBJ2-3; 8 bases are shared with TRBD2. The CDR3 extends over 16 amino acids. Germline values: CDR1 SGHAT, CDR2 FQDESV (reference sequence). Unmatched junction bases numbered 10, after V lost 3 bases and J lost 5 bases. The chain's CDR3 is CASSFEVTSARDTQYF. The CDR3 coding sequence is TGTGCCAGCAGCTTCGAGGTGACTAGCGCCAGAGATACGCAGTATTTT. Full variable domain (rest looked up from reference TRBV11-1 and TRBJ2-3): EAEVAQSPRYKITEKSQAVAFWCDPISGHATLYWYRQILGQGPELLVQFQDESVVDDSQLPKDRFSAERLKGVDSTLKIQPAELGDSAMYLCASSFEVTSARDTQYFGPGTRLTVL.

The chain carries TRBV19 and TRBJ2-7, with 10 positions matching TRBD1. J gave up 3 bases and V 5 bases, and 4 bases lay outside the gene matches. CDR3 size: 14 residues. Germline lookup yields CDR1 LNHDA and CDR2 SQIVND (reference sequence). The CDR3 loop is CASSLGQGYYEQYF. CDR3 DNA: TGTGCCAGTAGTTTGGGACAGGGGTACTACGAGCAGTACTTC.

The chain couples TRBV2 to TRBJ2-1; 8 bases are shared with TRBD1. V shed 3 bases and J 6 bases; nucleotides not matched to a gene: 7. CDR3 length: 15 amino acids. The germline CDR1 and CDR2 sequences are SNHLY and FYNNEI. The CDR3 coding sequence is TGTGCCAGCAGTGATGACAGGGGTAATAGCAATGAGCAGTTCTTC. It encodes CASSDDRGNSNEQFF.

The CDR3 region is CSVATSGYGEQFF. CDR3 sequence (DNA): TGCAGCGTTGCGACTAGCGGATACGGTGAGCAGTTCTTC. The J gene is TRBJ2-1, the V gene TRBV29-1, with 9 bases that match TRBD2. In germline, CDR1 is SQVTM, CDR2 ANQGSEA. After removal of 4 bases from V and 9 bases from J, the junction contained 7 bases not matched to a gene. CDR3 size: 13 residues.

This chain joins TRBV7-2 and TRBJ1-3; no reliable D call. The CDR3 has 13 amino acids. The germline V and J ends were trimmed by 1 base and 9 bases, with 10 bases remaining between them. The germline V gene encodes CDR1 SGHTA and CDR2 FQGNSA. The CDR3: CASSLDESFTIYF. CDR3 nucleotides: TGTGCCAGCAGCTTAGATGAGTCTTTCACCATATATTTT.

The chain recombines TRBV28 with TRBJ2-7; 9 nucleotides agree with TRBD1. The germline V gene encodes CDR1 MDHEN and CDR2 SYDVKM. With 3 bases clipped from V and 1 base from J, the junction kept 4 bases outside the gene matches. This CDR3 has 15 residues. Here the CDR3 DNA reads TGTGCCAGCAGTTTCGGCGGGACAGGGTCCTACGAGCAGTACTTC. Protein sequence: CASSFGGTGSYEQYF.

The chain has TRBV27 and TRBJ2-7, with TRBD2 as a possible D gene (6 bases). Germline CDR1 MNHEY, CDR2 SMNVEV (reference sequence). CDR3 length equals 14 residues. Trimming cost V 1 base and J 3 bases, with 10 bases left between them. The CDR3: CASSLFGGFYEQYF. The CDR3 DNA follows: TGTGCCAGCAGTTTATTCGGGGGTTTCTACGAGCAGTACTTC.

This chain uses TRBV16 with TRBJ1-1; 11 bases fit TRBD1. The CDR3 is 14 amino acids. The V gene's germline CDR1 is KGHSY and CDR2 FQNENV. The J segment lost 5 bases and the V segment lost 7 bases, leaving 6 bases of the junction unmatched. Here the CDR3 DNA reads TGTGCCAGCACTTACCGGGACAGGGGGACTGAAGCTTTCTTT. Its protein is CASTYRDRGTEAFF.